These T cell receptor beta chains were read from a single sample in a study of T cells in Graves' hyperthyroidism and ophthalmopathy. A single record per CDR3 protein comes from TCRdb applying MiXCR to the multiplex PCR reads. The profile shows roughly 180,000 distinct CDR3 sequences, more than 15% of them singletons. Sequencing was performed on blood. Source of these receptors: a woman in her 50s with Graves' hyperthyroidism. The CDR3 runs from the conserved cysteine through the conserved F or W. D genes are given only for firm matches. Some rows have no size entry. The others give once, few or many, or a class for an expanded clone.

d_call	j_call	v_call	clone_size	cdr3_nt	cdr3_aa
TRBD2	TRBJ2-7	TRBV14	.	TGTGCCAGCGGCCACCCAGCGGGGCTGTCTCCGGGAGAGCAGTACTTC	CASGHPAGLSPGEQYF
.	TRBJ1-4	TRBV19	.	TGTGCCAGTAGTGCTTTGGATTTTAGTAAACTGTTTTTT	CASSALDFSKLFF
.	TRBJ2-2	TRBV10-3	many	TGTGCCATCAGGGTTTCGGGGGGCACCGTGCCCGGGGAGCTGTTTTTT	CAIRVSGGTVPGELFF
.	TRBJ2-1	TRBV9	few	TGTGCCAGCGGCCCCGGGACACTAAAGAATGAGCAGTTCTTC	CASGPGTLKNEQFF
.	TRBJ1-1	TRBV12-3/TRBV12-4	many	TGTGCCAGCAGTCCCCGGACCGACAGAAGGGATTTCTTT	CASSPRTDRRDFF
.	TRBJ2-7	TRBV25-1	many	TGTGCCAGCAATGAACCGGGCAGGTACGAGCAGTACTTC	CASNEPGRYEQYF
.	TRBJ1-2	TRBV14	.	TGTGCCAGCAGCCCCGGGACCGCCGGATTCTATGGCTACACCTTC	CASSPGTAGFYGYTF
.	TRBJ1-1	TRBV11-2	many	TGTGCCAGCGGGCAGGCCTTTACTGAAGCTTTCTTT	CASGQAFTEAFF
TRBD2	TRBJ2-1	TRBV7-3	few	TGTGCCAGCAGCCACGGACTAGGCCAGCAGTTCTTC	CASSHGLGQQFF
.	TRBJ2-5	TRBV11-1	many	TGTGCCAGCAGCCCAAAAGGGGAGACCCAGTACTTC	CASSPKGETQYF
.	TRBJ1-5	TRBV6-2/TRBV6-3	.	TGTGCCAGCCGTGACAATAGCAATCAGCCCCAGCATTTT	CASRDNSNQPQHF
.	TRBJ1-5	TRBV28	many	TGTGCCAGCAGCCAAAGACAGACCATGGAGCCCCAGCATTTT	CASSQRQTMEPQHF
TRBD2	TRBJ2-5	TRBV11-3	many	TGTGCCAGCAGCTCCCCGAACGGGGGGGCATCGGAGACCCAGTACTTC	CASSSPNGGASETQYF
.	TRBJ2-1	TRBV5-1	many	TGCGCCAGCAGCTTGCAGGGGCTAGACAATGAGCAGTTCTTC	CASSLQGLDNEQFF
TRBD1	TRBJ2-1	TRBV5-1	many	TGCGCCAGCAGCTTGCGACAGGGGCAATACAATGAGCAGTTCTTC	CASSLRQGQYNEQFF
.	TRBJ2-7	TRBV27	.	TGTGCCAGCAGCCCCCACTTCTCCTACGAGCAGTACTTC	CASSPHFSYEQYF
.	TRBJ2-3	TRBV5-1	many	TGCGCCAGCAGCTTGGACTCAGATACGCAGTATTTT	CASSLDSDTQYF
TRBD1	TRBJ1-2	TRBV5-4	.	TGTGCCAGCAGCCAAACCCCCCGGGACAGGGTAGACTATGGCTACACCTTC	CASSQTPRDRVDYGYTF
.	TRBJ2-7	TRBV10-3	many	TGTGCCATCAGTGAGGACGACGGTTCCTACGAGCAGTACTTC	CAISEDDGSYEQYF
TRBD2	TRBJ2-7	TRBV2	many	TGTGCCAGGGCGCGGGGGGTAACCTACGAGCAGTACTTC	CARARGVTYEQYF
TRBD1	TRBJ1-1	TRBV5-5	few	TGTGCCAGCAGCCCGAGACAGGGAAGAGATGAAGCTTTCTTT	CASSPRQGRDEAFF
TRBD1	TRBJ1-1	TRBV6-1	large	TGTGCCAGCAATCTACAGGGGAGCACTGAAGCTTTCTTT	CASNLQGSTEAFF
.	TRBJ1-1	TRBV18	many	TGTGCCAGCTCACCAGACAGGATCACTGAAGCTTTCTTT	CASSPDRITEAFF
.	TRBJ2-3	TRBV6-1	many	TGTGCCAGCAGCTCCTACAGGGTCGGGAATACGCAGTATTTT	CASSSYRVGNTQYF
.	TRBJ2-3	TRBV19	once	TGTGCCAGTAGTATTGCCCGGACTAAAGATACGCAGTATTTT	CASSIARTKDTQYF
.	TRBJ2-7	TRBV6-1	.	TGTGCCAGCAGCGGGCCACAGGGTTTAGCCTACGAGCAGTACTTC	CASSGPQGLAYEQYF
.	TRBJ1-5	TRBV6-1	many	TGTGCCAGCAGTGAAGTTTACGGGGCCTTAAGCAATCAGCCCCAGCATTTT	CASSEVYGALSNQPQHF
TRBD1	TRBJ2-7	TRBV7-2	many	TGTGCCAGCAGCTTGGCAGGGGGCCCCTACGAGCAGTACTTC	CASSLAGGPYEQYF
TRBD2	TRBJ2-3	TRBV2	many	TGTGCCAGCAGTGAACAGTGGGGGGGGGAACGAGATACGCAGTATTTT	CASSEQWGGERDTQYF
.	TRBJ1-4	TRBV6-5	.	TGTGCCAGCAGTTACGCGCGGACAAGCATTAATGAAAAACTGTTTTTT	CASSYARTSINEKLFF
TRBD2	TRBJ2-1	TRBV6-1	.	TGTGCCAGCAGTAAATCGGGGACTAGCGGGGGGGCAGCGGCTGAGCAGTTCTTC	CASSKSGTSGGAAAEQFF
TRBD1	TRBJ1-2	TRBV7-2	once	TGTGCCAGCAGCTTTGGACAGGGGGTCTCTGGCTACACCTTC	CASSFGQGVSGYTF
.	TRBJ1-2	TRBV27	many	TGTGCCAGCACCGGGGGGGCGGGGGGCTACACCTTC	CASTGGAGGYTF
.	TRBJ2-5	TRBV20-1	once	TGCAGTGCAAAAGAACGGCCCGGTTCCCAAGAGACCCAGTACTTC	CSAKERPGSQETQYF
TRBD1	TRBJ2-2	TRBV19	many	TGTGCCAGTGCCGGGACAGGGATCGGGTTCGGTACCGGGGAGCTGTTTTTT	CASAGTGIGFGTGELFF
TRBD1	TRBJ1-1	TRBV6-5	many	TGTGCCAGCAGTTACGCACCAGAGACATCGACAGGGCTAACTGCTTTCTTT	CASSYAPETSTGLTAFF
.	TRBJ1-5	TRBV12-3/TRBV12-4	many	TGTGCCAGCAGTTTCGACAGCCGCAATCAGCCCCAGCATTTT	CASSFDSRNQPQHF
.	TRBJ2-5	TRBV5-4	.	TGTGCCAGCAGCCACCCATTAATAGCGGAGACCCAGTACTTC	CASSHPLIAETQYF